The 28 T cell receptor beta chains given below trace back to one sample, sequenced in a study of blood T cells in healthy people across ages. Sample-barcoded 5' priming and a J-beta primer mix drove a second PCR of 7 to 11 cycles. TCRdb independently ran MiXCR on the 5' RACE reads; one entry per CDR3 protein. The sample has about 760,000 distinct CDR3 sequences, roughly 56% seen once. Sequencing was done on a sample of blood. These receptors came from a man aged 35 to 55 in good health.

The chain recombines TRBV4-2 with TRBJ2-4; either TRBD1 or TRBD2 may fit D (6 bases each). The CDR3 is 14 residues long. Trimming shortened V by 4 bases and J by 8 bases, and 15 bases separated the two germline ends. The germline gives CDR1 LGHNA, CDR2 YNFKEQ. The CDR3 is CASSPGRGLDIQYF. CDR3 bases: TGTGCCAGCAGCCCCGGCCGGGGGCTTGACATTCAGTACTTC.

This chain joins TRBV27 and TRBJ2-1; either TRBD1 or TRBD2 may fit D (5 bases each). V was pared by 8 bases and J by 1 base, with 21 bases between. The CDR3 runs to 17 residues. Per germline, CDR1 MNHEY and CDR2 SMNVEV (reference sequence). DNA of the CDR3: TGTGCCAGCGGACTCGTGGGGCAGGCAAGATCCTACAATGAGCAGTTCTTC. Its translation: CASGLVGQARSYNEQFF.

This clonotype was seen only a few times. The V and J genes are TRBV7-2 and TRBJ1-6; 7 bases are shared with TRBD1. This CDR3 spans 14 amino acids. V shed 7 bases, J shed 6 bases, and the junction held 6 bases outside the gene matches. Germline CDR1 is SGHTA and CDR2 is FQGNSA. For the CDR3, the DNA is TGTGCCAGCAAAACAGGGACAGCTAATTCACCCCTCCACTTT. Its translation: CASKTGTANSPLHF.

This clonotype was counted a single time. The rearrangement uses TRBV7-4 and TRBJ1-4; possible D gene TRBD1, 6 bases. Germline-derived CDR1 and CDR2 are SGHVT and SQSDAQ. V was shortened by 5 bases and J by 8 bases, with 24 bases between the two germline ends. The CDR3 totals 17 residues. The CDR3 region is CASSHLEPSGGGEKLFF. The CDR3 DNA is TGTGCCAGCAGCCACCTTGAGCCCTCCGGGGGCGGGGAAAAACTGTTTTTT.

The chain combines TRBV20-1 with TRBJ2-2; 10 bases match TRBD1. CDR3 length equals 15 residues. V lost 3 bases and J lost 3; bases outside the gene matches: 4. CDR1 and CDR2 from the germline V gene are DFQATT and SNEGSKA (reference sequence). The CDR3 loop is CSASDRGPHTGELFF. DNA for the CDR3: TGCAGTGCTAGTGACAGGGGGCCCCACACCGGGGAGCTGTTTTTT.

The chain joins TRBV7-3 to TRBJ2-1, with TRBD1 as a possible D gene (6 bases). The germline gives CDR1 SGHTA, CDR2 FQGTGA. V lost 4 bases and J 0 bases, leaving 19 bases between the germline ends. The CDR3 has 18 amino acids. In DNA form, the CDR3 reads TGTGCCAGCAGCTCCGAGAACAGGGCGATTAGCTCCTACAATGAGCAGTTCTTC. Translated, it gives CASSSENRAISSYNEQFF. Combining the CDR3 with reference TRBV7-3 and TRBJ2-1 gives the whole variable domain GAGVSQTPSNKVTEKGKYVELRCDPISGHTALYWYRQSLGQGPEFLIYFQGTGAADDSGLPNDRFFAVRPEGSVSTLKIQRTERGDSAVYLCASSSENRAISSYNEQFFGPGTRLTVL.

This clonotype was seen only a few times. The chain employs TRBV15 and TRBJ2-5; 7 bases align to TRBD1. The CDR3 is 15 residues long. The junction had 6 bases not matched to a gene; V was cut back by 1 base and J by 4 bases. In germline, CDR1 is LNHNV, CDR2 YYDKDF (reference sequence). CDR3 bases: TGTGCCACCAGCAGAGCTCACGCAGGGGGAGAGACCCAGTACTTC. Its protein is CATSRAHAGGETQYF.

This chain connects TRBV4-1 to TRBJ2-5; D gene uncertain. Deletions cut 3 bases from V and 5 bases from J, with 4 bases between. The V gene's germline CDR1 is MGHRA and CDR2 YSYEKL. The length of the CDR3 is 11 residues. The CDR3 DNA reads TGCGCCAGCAGCCACTATGAGACCCAGTACTTC. This encodes CASSHYETQYF.

V usage is TRBV19 and J usage is TRBJ2-1, with 11 bases that match TRBD2. Germline V gene lookup returns CDR1 LNHDA and CDR2 SQIVND (reference sequence). The junction had 4 bases not matched to a gene; V was cut back by 2 bases and J by 4 bases. The CDR3 has 16 amino acids. CDR3 bases: TGTGCCAGTAGTATACTAGCGGGGGGTTTATACAATGAGCAGTTCTTC. Residues: CASSILAGGLYNEQFF.

The chain employs TRBV6-5 and TRBJ1-5; TRBD1 matches at 11 bases. After removal of 8 bases from V and 4 bases from J, the junction contained 10 bases not matched to a gene. The CDR3 length is 16 residues. CDR1 and CDR2 (germline): MNHEY, SVGAGI. DNA for the CDR3: TGTGCCAGCCGGACGGGACAGGGGGGGACAAATCAGCCCCAGCATTTT. It encodes CASRTGQGGTNQPQHF.

This clonotype was picked up a small number of times. The chain uses TRBV24-1 and TRBJ2-2; D is uncertain. The CDR3 extends over 16 amino acids. Germline V lookup: CDR1 KGHDR, CDR2 SFDVKD. V lost 5 bases and J 2 bases, leaving 14 bases between the germline ends. Here the CDR3 DNA reads TGTGCCACCAGTGGTGACTGGCCGTTAAACACCGGGGAGCTGTTTTTT. Amino acid sequence: CATSGDWPLNTGELFF.

This rearrangement joins TRBV7-2 to TRBJ2-3; a possible D gene is TRBD2 (6 bases). V was trimmed by 2 bases and J by 4 bases, leaving 16 bases between them. The CDR3 runs to 16 residues. The germline CDR1 and CDR2 sequences are SGHTA and FQGNSA. This CDR3 reads CASSLMGEASADTQYF. CDR3 DNA sequence: TGTGCCAGCAGCTTAATGGGGGAGGCCAGCGCAGATACGCAGTATTTT. Full variable domain (outside the CDR3, taken from reference TRBV7-2 and TRBJ2-3): GAGVSQSPSNKVTEKGKDVELRCDPISGHTALYWYRQSLGQGLEFLIYFQGNSAPDKSGLPSDRFSAERTGGSVSTLTIQRTQQEDSAVYLCASSLMGEASADTQYFGPGTRLTVL.

The chain couples TRBV7-2 to TRBJ2-7; tentatively, D is TRBD1 (5 bases). Trimming stripped 1 base from V and 5 bases from J, with 12 bases between. The CDR3 runs to 14 residues. Looked up from germline, CDR1 is SGHTA and CDR2 is FQGNSA. This chain's CDR3 is CASSLGVQADEQYF. The CDR3 DNA follows: TGTGCCAGCAGCTTAGGGGTACAGGCTGACGAGCAGTACTTC.

This clonotype turned up a few times. The chain combines TRBV20-1 with TRBJ2-5; TRBD2 agrees at 9 bases. Germline-derived CDR1 and CDR2 are DFQATT and SNEGSKA (reference sequence). J gave up 11 bases and V 5 bases, and 18 bases lay outside the gene matches. CDR3 length equals 15 residues. As DNA, the CDR3 is TGCAGTGCTTCCGGTAGCGGGAGTACCCATTCGGAGCAGTACTTC. Translation: CSASGSGSTHSEQYF.

The chain links TRBV10-3 to TRBJ1-2, with 9 bases fitting TRBD1. Germline CDR1 ENHRY, CDR2 SYGVKD. The trim removed 7 bases at V and 2 bases at J, leaving 5 bases unmatched. This CDR3 has 14 residues. CDR3 nucleotide sequence: TGTGCCATCACCCGGGACAGGGAGAACTATGGCTACACCTTC. Amino acids: CAITRDRENYGYTF.

This clonotype was counted only a few times. This sequence joins TRBV12-3 or TRBV12-4 and TRBJ2-5; D remains unclear. CDR3 size: 14 residues. V lost 5 bases to trimming and J lost 5 bases, with 15 bases between them. CDR3 protein: CASSPGSPAETQYF. In DNA, the CDR3 is TGTGCCAGCAGTCCTGGGTCGCCCGCGGAGACCCAGTACTTC.

J is TRBJ2-7 and V is TRBV28; 10 nucleotides agree with TRBD1. J was trimmed by 5 bases and V by 9 bases; bases with no gene match: 16. The germline CDR1 and CDR2 sequences are MDHEN and SYDVKM. This CDR3 spans 16 amino acids. The CDR3 DNA follows: TGTGCCAGTAGGGACCAGACAGGGGGCTTGCTGGACGAGCAGTACTTC. Its protein product is CASRDQTGGLLDEQYF.

This chain joins TRBV2 and TRBJ1-5; D unresolved. Between the trimmed V and J ends, which lost 3 bases and 4 bases, there was a span of 10 bases. CDR1 is SNHLY, CDR2 FYNNEI, per germline. The CDR3 has 14 amino acids. CDR3 sequence: CASSDRAGNQPQHF. DNA of the CDR3: TGTGCCAGCAGTGATAGGGCAGGTAATCAGCCCCAGCATTTT.

The J gene is TRBJ2-2, the V gene TRBV5-1; D remains ambiguous. The CDR3 runs 15 residues. V gave up 4 bases and J gave up 7 bases, with 17 bases separating them. The germline V gene has CDR1 SGHRS and CDR2 YFSETQ. The CDR3 sequence: CASSDKGTPNGELFF. The CDR3 DNA reads TGCGCCAGCAGCGACAAGGGAACCCCAAACGGGGAGCTGTTTTTT.

The V and J genes are TRBV5-1 and TRBJ1-2; tentative D call: TRBD1 (5 bases). The germline gives CDR1 SGHRS, CDR2 YFSETQ. Trimming took off 0 bases at V and 4 bases at J, with 13 bases between the two ends. The CDR3 is 15 amino acids. CDR3 bases: TGCGCCAGCAGCTTGGAGGGGCAGGGAGGCTATGGCTACACCTTC. Encoded protein: CASSLEGQGGYGYTF.

The V call is TRBV27, the J call TRBJ2-3; perhaps TRBD2 as D (7 bases). Trimming removed 4 bases from V and 2 bases from J, with 19 bases in between. Looked up from germline, CDR1 is MNHEY and CDR2 is SMNVEV (reference sequence). The CDR3 is 17 amino acids. CDR3 bases: TGTGCCAGCAGTTACGGGGCCGCGGGGGACAACACAGATACGCAGTATTTT. Translated: CASSYGAAGDNTDTQYF.

There are a few counts of this clonotype. This chain uses TRBV12-3 or TRBV12-4 with TRBJ2-6; perhaps TRBD1 as D (6 bases). Trimming left V 5 bases short and J 4 bases short, with 15 bases between. CDR3 length: 16 residues. This chain's CDR3 is CASSLTGPSGANVLTF. In DNA, the CDR3 is TGTGCCAGCAGTCTCACAGGGCCCTCGGGGGCCAACGTCCTGACTTTC.

This clonotype showed up just once. This rearrangement joins TRBV5-4 to TRBJ2-6; D tentatively fits TRBD1 or TRBD2 (5 bases each). Germline V gene sequence: CDR1 SGHNT, CDR2 YYREEE (reference sequence). The CDR3 covers 16 residues. Trimming cost V 1 base and J 9 bases, with 17 bases left between them. This chain's CDR3 is CASSLKIPGRFNVLTF. The CDR3 DNA is TGTGCCAGCAGCTTGAAGATCCCGGGACGCTTCAACGTCCTGACTTTC.

This clonotype came up a few times. This chain links TRBV7-9 with TRBJ2-4; D tentatively reads TRBD1 or TRBD2 (5 bases each). The J call may be faulty, since TRBJ2-7 better matches the DNA end. The CDR3 has 16 amino acids. Looked up from germline, CDR1 is SEHNR and CDR2 is FQNEAQ (reference sequence). The CDR3 nucleotides read TGTGCCAGCAGCCCACCCCGTCCCGGGACCCCAAGCGAGCAGTACTTC. As protein: CASSPPRPGTPSEQYF.

This chain joins TRBV5-1 and TRBJ2-5, with D perhaps matching TRBD2 (6 bases). Germline V gene data show CDR1 as SGHRS and CDR2 as YFSETQ. Trimming removed 3 bases from V and 7 bases from J, with 13 bases in between. The length of the CDR3 is 13 residues. This chain's CDR3 is CASSSRGYGTQYF. The CDR3 DNA follows: TGCGCCAGCAGCTCTCGGGGGTACGGGACCCAGTACTTC.

This clonotype has a count of ten or more. The rearrangement links TRBV12-3 or TRBV12-4 to TRBJ1-2, with 8 bases aligning to TRBD1. Trimming cost V 5 bases and J 7 bases; bases outside gene matches: 6. The CDR3 is 13 amino acids. In nucleotides, the CDR3 is TGTGCCAGCAGTAAAGGACAGGGCGGTGGCTACACCTTC. Translated: CASSKGQGGGYTF.

The table lists this clonotype with a few counts. This chain links TRBV9 with TRBJ2-5; D is unclear. This CDR3 is built from 15 residues. With 0 bases removed from V and 5 bases from J, the gap between germline ends came to 14 bases. CDR1 is SGDLS and CDR2 is YYNGEE in the germline V gene. CDR3 loop: CASSVAGNPRETQYF. The DNA of the CDR3 is TGTGCCAGCAGCGTAGCTGGCAATCCGCGGGAGACCCAGTACTTC.

V and J are TRBV6-5 and TRBJ2-1; D is perhaps TRBD1 (6 bases). Germline V gene lookup returns CDR1 MNHEY and CDR2 SVGAGI. CDR3 size: 13 residues. The V end was cut by 4 bases, the J end by 10 bases, with 14 bases between. The CDR3 region has the DNA TGTGCCAGCAGTTCCTTTGATGGGGGCGAGCAGTTCTTC. Amino acids: CASSSFDGGEQFF.